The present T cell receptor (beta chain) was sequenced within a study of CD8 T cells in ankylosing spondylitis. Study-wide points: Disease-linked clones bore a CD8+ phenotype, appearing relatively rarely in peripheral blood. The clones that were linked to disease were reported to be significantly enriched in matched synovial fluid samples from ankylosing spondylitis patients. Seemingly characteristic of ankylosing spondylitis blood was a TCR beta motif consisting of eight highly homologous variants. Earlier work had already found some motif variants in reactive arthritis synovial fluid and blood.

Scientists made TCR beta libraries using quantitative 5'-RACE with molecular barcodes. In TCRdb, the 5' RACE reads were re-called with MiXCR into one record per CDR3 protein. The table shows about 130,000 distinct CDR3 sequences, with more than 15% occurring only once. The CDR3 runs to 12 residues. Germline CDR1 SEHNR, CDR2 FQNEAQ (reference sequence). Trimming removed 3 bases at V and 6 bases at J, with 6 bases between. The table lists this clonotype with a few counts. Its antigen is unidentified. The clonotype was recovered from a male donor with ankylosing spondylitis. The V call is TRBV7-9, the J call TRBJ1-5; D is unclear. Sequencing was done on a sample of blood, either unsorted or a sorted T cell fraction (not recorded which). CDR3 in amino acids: CASSFHGQPQHF. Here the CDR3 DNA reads TGTGCCAGCAGCTTTCACGGTCAGCCCCAGCATTTT.